The source of this T cell receptor (beta chain) is a study of cytomegalovirus exposure and HLA in healthy donors. Study observations and caveats: Several of the most significant clusters appeared, in a later analysis, to be linked to common viral pathogens. In most subjects, TCR beta sequences reportedly gave accurate predictions of HLA-A and HLA-B alleles. Roughly even sequencing depth across donors was the assumption behind the presence/absence analyses.

Points on this clone: Its antigen is undetermined.

V lost 5 bases and J 5 bases, leaving 16 bases between the germline ends. This CDR3 is built from 14 residues. Looked up from germline, CDR1 is SEHNR and CDR2 is FQNEAQ (reference sequence). 13 Jbeta primers and 60 Vbeta primers were used for the PCR. The method was immunoSEQ multiplex PCR; TCRdb's version includes in-frame clones alone and lacks a portion of them. Of some 100,000 clones in the sample, around 83% were seen once. Donors showed nominal health when sampled, although they likely had unrecorded immune exposures. The chain couples TRBV7-9 to TRBJ2-7; possibly TRBD2 for D (5 bases). The TCR was taken from a woman aged 18-29 years in good health and CMV-seronegative. The sequenced sample was PBMCs. The CDR3 coding sequence is TGTGCCAGCAGCCTCTGGACTGCTTCGGACGAGCAGTACTTC. Residues: CASSLWTASDEQYF.